This T cell receptor beta chain was obtained from a study of blood T cell repertoires in COVID-19. Study as a whole: Acute and convalescent COVID-19 specimens originated in the United States, Italy and Spain. Sources were T cells, B-cell-depleted T cells, or PBMCs; the material itself was cDNA or gDNA.

Germline V gives CDR1 SGHRS, CDR2 YFSETQ. Trimming removed 4 bases from V and 3 bases from J; junction bases left unmatched: 9. This CDR3 has 18 amino acids. How the authors handled the data: Estimation of nucleated cell counts relied on the amplification of reference gene primers. Assay used: immunoSEQ multiplex PCR; TCRdb lists only in-frame clones, some missing. D and trimming come from the DNA, and the V and J calls and clone size come from that table. Here the sample spans about 140,000 clones, around 89% being singletons. Sequenced sample: peripheral blood. This chain joins TRBV5-1 and TRBJ2-6; 11 positions match TRBD1. This TCR was sampled from a woman older than 75 with acute or convalescent COVID-19. The CDR3 nucleotides are TGCGCCAGCAGCGTACAGGGACAGGGGGTATATGGGGCCAACGTCCTGACTTTC. Translating it yields CASSVQGQGVYGANVLTF.